What follows is one T cell receptor (beta chain) and its context. Its antigen is unknown. Using a J-beta primer mix together with a sample-barcoded 5' primer, a second PCR was run for roughly 6 to 11 cycles. TCRdb reanalysed the 5' RACE reads using MiXCR and keeps one entry per CDR3 protein. Here the sample spans approximately 670,000 distinct CDR3 sequences, 40% to 45% being singletons. The data stem from a study of blood T cells in healthy people across ages. Whole-study results and caveats: Across the age range, TCR beta diversity per million T cells fell in a roughly linear way.

V was cut by 3 bases and J by 1 base, with 12 bases left in between. The germline V gene has CDR1 KGHSH and CDR2 LQKENI. CDR3 size: 15 residues. The chain recombines TRBV18 with TRBJ1-1; D not certain. The sequence came from a man at least 80 years old in good health. Sequencing input: blood. The CDR3 here is CASSPSGIRNTEAFF. The CDR3 DNA is TGTGCCAGCTCACCGTCCGGGATCCGGAACACTGAAGCTTTCTTT.